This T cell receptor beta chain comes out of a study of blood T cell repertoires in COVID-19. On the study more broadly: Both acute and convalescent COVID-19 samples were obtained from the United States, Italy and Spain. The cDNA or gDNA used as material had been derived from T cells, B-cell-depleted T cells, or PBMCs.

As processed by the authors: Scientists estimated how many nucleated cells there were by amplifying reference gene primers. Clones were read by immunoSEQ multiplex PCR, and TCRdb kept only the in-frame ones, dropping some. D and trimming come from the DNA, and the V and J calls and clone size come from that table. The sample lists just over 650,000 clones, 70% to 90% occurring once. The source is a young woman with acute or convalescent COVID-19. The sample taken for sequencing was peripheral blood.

The CDR3 loop reads CATVSSGGSYEQFF. The CDR3 coding sequence is TGTGCCACCGTGTCTAGCGGGGGGTCCTATGAGCAGTTCTTC. The chain couples TRBV24-1 to TRBJ2-1, with 11 bases aligning to TRBD2. V shed 9 bases and J 8 bases; nucleotides not matched to a gene: 8. There are 14 residues in the CDR3. CDR1 is KGHDR, CDR2 SFDVKD, per germline.